One TCR beta chain is described in this entry. Its matching antigen is unknown. The record originates from a study of beta chain features in type 1 diabetes. As for the study in general: No age, gender or cell yield differences were seen between patients and healthy donors.

Cells sorted by CD45RO/CCR7/CD25/CD127/CD95/CD27 comprised CD4+ naive, central memory, regulatory and stem cell-like memory cells. Notes on the study in general: TCRB repertoires of naive, central memory and Treg cells appeared more similar among patients than among healthy donors.

The CDR3 is 11 residues long. The trim removed 6 bases at V and 13 bases at J, leaving 7 bases unmatched. The germline CDR1 and CDR2 sequences are MDHEN and SYDVKM. Expressed TCRB transcripts were sequenced because the isolated RNA had all been reverse transcribed beforehand. Sequencing produced, on average, approximately 1 million reads for the stem cell-like memory T cell samples. Produced via immunoSEQ multiplex PCR; TCRdb's table is partial and in-frame only. This sample has about 13,000 clones; about 49% occur once, and the top ten carry more than 0.75%. The TCR sequence derives from a man younger than 35 in good health. Material for sequencing was stem cell memory CD4+ T cells from blood. The V call is TRBV28, the J call TRBJ2-5, with TRBD2 matching 8 bases. In DNA, the CDR3 is TGTGCCAGCAGAACCGGACTAGCATCGTACTTC. Translation: CASRTGLASYF.